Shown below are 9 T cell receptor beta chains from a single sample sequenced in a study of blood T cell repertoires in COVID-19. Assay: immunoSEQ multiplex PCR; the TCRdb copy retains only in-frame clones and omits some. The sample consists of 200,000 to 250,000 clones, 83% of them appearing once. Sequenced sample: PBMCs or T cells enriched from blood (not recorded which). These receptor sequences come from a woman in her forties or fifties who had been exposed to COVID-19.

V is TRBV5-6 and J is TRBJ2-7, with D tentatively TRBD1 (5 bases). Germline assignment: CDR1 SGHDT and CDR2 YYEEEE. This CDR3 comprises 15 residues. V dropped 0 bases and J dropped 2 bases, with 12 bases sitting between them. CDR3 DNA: TGTGCCAGCAGCTTGGACAGGATGTCGCCCTACGAGCAGTACTTC. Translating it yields CASSLDRMSPYEQYF. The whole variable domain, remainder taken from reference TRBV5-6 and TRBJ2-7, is DAGVTQSPTHLIKTRGQQVTLRCSPKSGHDTVSWYQQALGQGPQFIFQYYEEEERQRGNFPDRFSGHQFPNYSSELNVNALLLGDSALYLCASSLDRMSPYEQYFGPGTRLTVT.

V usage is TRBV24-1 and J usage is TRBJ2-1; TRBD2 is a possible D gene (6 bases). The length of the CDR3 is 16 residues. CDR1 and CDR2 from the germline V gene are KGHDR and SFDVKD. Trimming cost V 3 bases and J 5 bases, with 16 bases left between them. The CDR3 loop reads CATSDGGGVGDNEQFF. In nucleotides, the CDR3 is TGTGCCACCAGTGATGGAGGAGGGGTAGGGGACAATGAGCAGTTCTTC.

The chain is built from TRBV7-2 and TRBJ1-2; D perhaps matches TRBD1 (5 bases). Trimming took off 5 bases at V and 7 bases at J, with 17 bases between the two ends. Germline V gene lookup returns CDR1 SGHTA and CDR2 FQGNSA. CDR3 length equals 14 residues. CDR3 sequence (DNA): TGTGCCAGCAGCCAAGGCGGGGCGCGAATTGGCTACACCTTC. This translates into CASSQGGARIGYTF.

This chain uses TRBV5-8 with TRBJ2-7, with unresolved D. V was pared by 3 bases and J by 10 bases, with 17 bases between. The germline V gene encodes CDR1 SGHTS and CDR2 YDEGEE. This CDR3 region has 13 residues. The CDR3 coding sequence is TGTGCCAGCAGCTCCGATCATGCCGGGTCCCAGTACTTC. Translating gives CASSSDHAGSQYF.

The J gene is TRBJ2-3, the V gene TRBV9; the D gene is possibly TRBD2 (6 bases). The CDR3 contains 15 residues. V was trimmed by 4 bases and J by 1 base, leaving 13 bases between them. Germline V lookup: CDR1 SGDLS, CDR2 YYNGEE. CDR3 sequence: CASSRRERGTDTQYF. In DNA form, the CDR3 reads TGTGCCAGCAGCAGGAGGGAAAGGGGCACAGATACGCAGTATTTT.

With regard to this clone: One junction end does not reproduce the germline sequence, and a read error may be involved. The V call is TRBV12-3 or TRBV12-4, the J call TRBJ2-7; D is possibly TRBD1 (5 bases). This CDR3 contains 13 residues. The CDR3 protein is CASSLARAQLLRF. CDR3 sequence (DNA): TGTGCCAGCAGTTTGGCCAGGGCGCAACTCCTCCGATTC.

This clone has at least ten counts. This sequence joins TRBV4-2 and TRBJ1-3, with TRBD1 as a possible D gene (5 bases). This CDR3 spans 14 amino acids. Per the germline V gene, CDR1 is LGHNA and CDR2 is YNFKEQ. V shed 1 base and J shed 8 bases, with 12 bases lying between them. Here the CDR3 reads CASSQGAGKDTIYF. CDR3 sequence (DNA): TGTGCCAGCAGCCAAGGGGCAGGGAAGGACACCATATATTTT.

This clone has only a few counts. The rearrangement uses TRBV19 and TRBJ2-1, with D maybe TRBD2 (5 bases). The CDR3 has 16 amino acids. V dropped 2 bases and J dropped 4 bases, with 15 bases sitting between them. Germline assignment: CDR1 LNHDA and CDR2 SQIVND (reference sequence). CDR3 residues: CASSIPGSVRYNEQFF. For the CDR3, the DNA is TGTGCCAGTAGTATACCGGGGAGCGTCCGTTACAATGAGCAGTTCTTC.

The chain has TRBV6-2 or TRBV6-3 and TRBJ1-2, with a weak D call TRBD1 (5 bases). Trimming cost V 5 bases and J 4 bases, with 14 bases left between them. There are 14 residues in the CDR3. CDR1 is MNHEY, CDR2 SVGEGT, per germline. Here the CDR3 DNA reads TGTGCCAGCAGTGACGACAAAGGGGCCTATGGCTACACCTTC. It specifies CASSDDKGAYGYTF.